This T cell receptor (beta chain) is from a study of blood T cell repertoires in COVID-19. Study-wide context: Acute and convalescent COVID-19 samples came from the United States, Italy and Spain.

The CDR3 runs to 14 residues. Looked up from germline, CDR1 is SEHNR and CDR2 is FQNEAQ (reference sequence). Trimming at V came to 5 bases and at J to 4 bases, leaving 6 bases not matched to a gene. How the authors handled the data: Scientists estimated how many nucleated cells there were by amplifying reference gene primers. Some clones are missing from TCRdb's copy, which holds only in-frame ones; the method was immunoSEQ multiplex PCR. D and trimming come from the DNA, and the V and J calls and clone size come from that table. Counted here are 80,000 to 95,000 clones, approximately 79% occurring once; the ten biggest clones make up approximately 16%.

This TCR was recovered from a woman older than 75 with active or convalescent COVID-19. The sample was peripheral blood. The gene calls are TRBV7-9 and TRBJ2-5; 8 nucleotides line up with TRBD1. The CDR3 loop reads CASSAWTGIETQYF. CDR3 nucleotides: TGTGCCAGCAGCGCCTGGACAGGGATAGAGACCCAGTACTTC. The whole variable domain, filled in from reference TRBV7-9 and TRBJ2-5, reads DTGVSQNPRHKITKRGQNVTFRCDPISEHNRLYWYRQTLGQGPEFLTYFQNEAQLEKSRLLSDRFSAERPKGSFSTLEIQRTEQGDSAMYLCASSAWTGIETQYFGPGTRLLVL.